What follows is one T cell receptor beta chain and its context. In this sample, this clonotype turned up many times. No cognate antigen has been identified for it. It has no much larger one-base neighbor in the sample; base qualities were not kept. Measured from the cysteine to the phenylalanine, the CDR3 is 17 residues long. Only the CDR3 portion is preserved as DNA: 51 bases, with reading frame beginning at the first base. V is pared back by 6 bases and J by 4 bases, with 23 bases lying between the germline termini. The germline V gene provides CDR1 KGHSH and CDR2 LQKENI. Taken with the paper, the label for time point translates to: patch test 3, about 24 weeks after DPC sensitization. The treatment or condition label corresponds to: therapeutic diphenylcyclopropenone sensitization with weekly scalp DPC. At every patch-test visit, the blood draw took place before the patch test was put on. Patients were eligible if aged 18 to 70, diagnosed with alopecia and judged suitable for DPC therapy, and pregnant patients were excluded. Total RNA was extracted from unfractionated whole blood collected in Tempus Blood RNA tubes.

The data were obtained in a study of human T cells and chemical hapten exposure (dated by TCRdb to the early 2020s). Looking at the study overall: For sensitization, 2% DPC in acetone was applied to a 2 cm by 2 cm area of upper inner arm skin. In alopecia patients, the study followed how the peripheral blood TCR repertoire changed in vivo over primary and secondary sensitization to diphenylcyclopropenone (DPC), a hapten. Throughout the roughly 23-week study period, patients were also given weekly therapeutic DPC doses on the scalp. The libraries were sequenced as a pool, and the TCR yield per sample differed mostly because of small variations in library volumes within the pool. Twenty-nine alopecia patients provided blood for TCR sequencing at one to four time points (pre-sensitization, 2, 6 and 24 weeks). Most of the patients in the cohort were female, and the cohort covered alopecia areata with under or over 50% scalp involvement, alopecia totalis and alopecia universalis. Blood was sampled from patients pre-sensitization (week 0) and at 2, 6 and about 24 weeks after DPC sensitization. Patch testing was performed on the upper back with Finn chambers containing 0.01% DPC, and the patch tests were scored after 6 days according to International Contact Dermatitis Research Group standards.

The paper's findings and limits, for the study overall: Significantly more large CDR3 similarity clusters were formed by expanded TCRs than by pre-sensitization or healthy control sets, consistent with antigen-driven responses. The number of PT1 expanded TCRs positively correlated with patch test score, significant at thresholds 8, 16 and 32 but not 4. Because every patient had alopecia, a presumed autoimmune disease, the patients' immune response might differ from that of healthy individuals. Repeated subsampling changed both the strength of the expansion versus patch-test correlation and the threshold at which the correlation became significant. DPC sensitization did not change how many TCRs were above 1 in 1000 frequency, and no evidence was found of alterations in global repertoire structure.

Libraries were built with RACE. The reads were generated on a NextSeq 500. Library preparation attached unique molecular identifiers to individual cDNA molecules for quantitative, reproducible TCR counting. For every blood RNA sample, sequencing covered both the TCR alpha and TCR beta chains. Regarding the original processing steps: The median number of TCRs per sample was approximately 96,000, ranging from 23,224 to 690,600. V, J and CDR3 annotation of the TCR reads was carried out using the Decombinator software suite. For the PS versus PT1 abundance plots, all samples were subsampled to the same number of TCRs (28,000). TCRs were defined as expanded if absent before sensitization and observed at least eight times at the 2-week time point. The public reads were quality trimmed at Q25 with fastp and then assembled into clones with MiXCR by TCRdb, keeping productive beta chains. A single entry per CDR3 protein holds the most common genes and DNA from its merged rows. The V and J calls, along with clone size, are taken from TCRdb and not from the paper's own processing. The sample table records roughly 150,000 distinct CDR3 sequences; 28% of these occur just once. The ten largest clonotypes hold 2.1% of the sample.

Recombination connected TRBV18 to TRBJ2-3; TRBD1 is perhaps the D gene, given 6 matching bases. The sequence was obtained from a young woman with alopecia areata. Some clones in this sample may be carry-over from other donors' samples. This specimen consisted of whole blood, obtained in connection with sensitization to the hapten diphenylcyclopropenone (DPC). The DNA reads TGTGCCAGCTCGCCTGGATGGACAGTAGGAGTTTCAGATACGCAGTATTTT. This encodes CASSPGWTVGVSDTQYF.